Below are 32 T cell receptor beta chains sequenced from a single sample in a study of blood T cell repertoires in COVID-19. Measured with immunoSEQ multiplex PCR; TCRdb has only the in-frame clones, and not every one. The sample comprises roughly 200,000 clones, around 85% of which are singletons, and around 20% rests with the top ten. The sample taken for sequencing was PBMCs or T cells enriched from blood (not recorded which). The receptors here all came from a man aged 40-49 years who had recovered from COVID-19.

The CDR3 sequence: CASSLGDSLNTEAFF. The CDR3 nucleotides read TGCGCCAGCAGCTTGGGGGACAGCTTGAACACTGAAGCTTTCTTT. The chain combines TRBV5-1 with TRBJ1-1, with 7 bases matching TRBD1. The V segment lost 0 bases and the J segment 0 bases; nucleotides outside the gene matches: 2. The CDR3 extends over 15 amino acids. Germline CDR1 and CDR2: SGHRS and YFSETQ.

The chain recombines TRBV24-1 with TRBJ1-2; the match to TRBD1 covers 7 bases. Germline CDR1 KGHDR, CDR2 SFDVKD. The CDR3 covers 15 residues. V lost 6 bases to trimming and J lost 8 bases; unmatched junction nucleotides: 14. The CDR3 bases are TGTGCCACCAGTTCGACTGACAGGGAGGCACGAGGCTACACCTTC. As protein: CATSSTDREARGYTF.

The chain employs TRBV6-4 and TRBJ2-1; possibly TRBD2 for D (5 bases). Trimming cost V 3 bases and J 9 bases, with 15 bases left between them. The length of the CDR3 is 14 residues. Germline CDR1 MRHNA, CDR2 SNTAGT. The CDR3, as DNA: TGTGCCAGCAGTGAACGGGGATTCCCCGGTGAGCAGTTCTTC. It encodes CASSERGFPGEQFF.

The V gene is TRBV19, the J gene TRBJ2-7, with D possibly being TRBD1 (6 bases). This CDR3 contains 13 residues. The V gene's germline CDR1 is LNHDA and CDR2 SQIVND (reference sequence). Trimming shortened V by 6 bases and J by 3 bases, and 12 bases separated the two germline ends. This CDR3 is CASSHWDNYEQYF. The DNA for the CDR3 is TGTGCCAGTAGCCACTGGGACAACTACGAGCAGTACTTC.

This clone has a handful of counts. The CDR3 bases are TGTGCCACTAAGGACAGCTACGAGCAGTACTTC. This translates into CATKDSYEQYF. The chain recombines TRBV27 with TRBJ2-7; D is perhaps TRBD1 (6 bases). This CDR3 is built from 11 residues. Between the trimmed V and J ends, which lost 10 bases and 3 bases, there was a span of 10 bases. Germline assignment: CDR1 MNHEY and CDR2 SMNVEV (reference sequence).

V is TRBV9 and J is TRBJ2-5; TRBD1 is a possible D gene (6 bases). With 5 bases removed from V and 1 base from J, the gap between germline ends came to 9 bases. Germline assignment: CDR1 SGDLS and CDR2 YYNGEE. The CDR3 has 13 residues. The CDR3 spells CASSEDSQETQYF. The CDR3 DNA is TGTGCCAGCAGTGAGGACAGCCAAGAGACCCAGTACTTC.

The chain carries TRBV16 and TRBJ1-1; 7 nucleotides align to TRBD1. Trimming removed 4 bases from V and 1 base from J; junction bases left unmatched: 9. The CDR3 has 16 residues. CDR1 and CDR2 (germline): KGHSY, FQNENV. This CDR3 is CASSPTRTGQNTEAFF. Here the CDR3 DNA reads TGTGCCAGCAGCCCAACTAGGACAGGCCAGAACACTGAAGCTTTCTTT.

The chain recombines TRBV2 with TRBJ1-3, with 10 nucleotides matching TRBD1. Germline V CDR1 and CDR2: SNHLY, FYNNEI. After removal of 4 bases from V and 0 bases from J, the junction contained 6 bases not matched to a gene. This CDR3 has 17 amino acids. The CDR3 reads CASSGFGQGGSGNTIYF. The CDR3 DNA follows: TGTGCCAGCAGTGGATTTGGACAGGGGGGCTCTGGAAACACCATATATTTT.

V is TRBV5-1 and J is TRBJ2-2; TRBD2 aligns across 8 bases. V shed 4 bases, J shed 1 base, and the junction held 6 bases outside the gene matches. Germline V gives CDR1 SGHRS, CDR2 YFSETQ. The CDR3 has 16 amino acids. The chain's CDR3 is CASSVGLVGNTGELFF. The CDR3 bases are TGCGCCAGCAGCGTGGGACTAGTGGGGAACACCGGGGAGCTGTTTTTT.

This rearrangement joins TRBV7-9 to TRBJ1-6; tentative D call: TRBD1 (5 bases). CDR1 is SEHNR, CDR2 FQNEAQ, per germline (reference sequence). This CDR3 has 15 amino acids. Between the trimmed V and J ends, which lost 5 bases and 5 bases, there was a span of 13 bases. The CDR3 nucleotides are TGTGCCAGCAGCCAAACAGGTGCCGATAATTCACCCCTCCACTTT. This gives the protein CASSQTGADNSPLHF.

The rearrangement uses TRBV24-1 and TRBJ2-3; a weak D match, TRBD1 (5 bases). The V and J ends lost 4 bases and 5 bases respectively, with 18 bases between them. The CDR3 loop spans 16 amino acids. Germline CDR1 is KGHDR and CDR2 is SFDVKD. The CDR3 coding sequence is TGTGCCACCAGTGACCCAGCTAGTACAGGCAAAGATACGCAGTATTTT. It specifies CATSDPASTGKDTQYF.

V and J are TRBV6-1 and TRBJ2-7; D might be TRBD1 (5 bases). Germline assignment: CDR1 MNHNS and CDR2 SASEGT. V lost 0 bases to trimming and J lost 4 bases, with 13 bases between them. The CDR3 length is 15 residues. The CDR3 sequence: CASSEADRSNYEQYF. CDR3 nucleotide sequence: TGTGCCAGCAGTGAAGCAGACAGAAGCAATTACGAGCAGTACTTC.

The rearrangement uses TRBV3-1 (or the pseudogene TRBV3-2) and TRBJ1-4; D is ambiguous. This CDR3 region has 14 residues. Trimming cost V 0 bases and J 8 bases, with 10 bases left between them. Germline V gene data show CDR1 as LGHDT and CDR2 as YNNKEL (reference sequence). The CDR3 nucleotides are TGTGCCAGCAGCCAAGATTTCGGCGGCGAAAAACTGTTTTTT. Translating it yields CASSQDFGGEKLFF.

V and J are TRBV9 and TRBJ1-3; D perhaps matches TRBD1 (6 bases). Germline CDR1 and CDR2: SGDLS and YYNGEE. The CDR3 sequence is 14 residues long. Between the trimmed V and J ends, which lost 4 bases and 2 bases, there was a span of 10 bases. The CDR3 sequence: CASSTTGPGNTIYF. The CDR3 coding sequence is TGTGCCAGCAGCACGACAGGCCCTGGAAACACCATATATTTT. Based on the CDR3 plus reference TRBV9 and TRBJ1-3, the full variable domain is DSGVTQTPKHLITATGQRVTLRCSPRSGDLSVYWYQQSLDQGLQFLIQYYNGEERAKGNILERFSAQQFPDLHSELNLSSLELGDSALYFCASSTTGPGNTIYFGEGSWLTVV.

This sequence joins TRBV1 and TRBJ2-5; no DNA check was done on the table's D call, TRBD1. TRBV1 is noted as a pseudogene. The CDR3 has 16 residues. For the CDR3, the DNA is TGCACCAGCAGCCAACCCTTTGAGGGACAGCAAGAGACCCAGTACTTC. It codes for CTSSQPFEGQQETQYF.

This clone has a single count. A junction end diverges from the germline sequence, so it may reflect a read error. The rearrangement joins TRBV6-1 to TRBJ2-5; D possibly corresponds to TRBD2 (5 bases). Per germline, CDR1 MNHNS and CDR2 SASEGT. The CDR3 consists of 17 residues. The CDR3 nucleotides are TGTGCCAGCAGTGGTTGGGGTCGAGCGGACGAGGGAGAGTCCCAGTACTTC. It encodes CASSGWGRADEGESQYF.

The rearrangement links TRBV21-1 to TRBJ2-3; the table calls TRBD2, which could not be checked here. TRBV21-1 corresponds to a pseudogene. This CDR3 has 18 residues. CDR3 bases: TGTGCCAGCAGCAAAAGGTGGGAACTAGCGGGAGGGACAGATACGCAGTATTTT. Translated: CASSKRWELAGGTDTQYF.

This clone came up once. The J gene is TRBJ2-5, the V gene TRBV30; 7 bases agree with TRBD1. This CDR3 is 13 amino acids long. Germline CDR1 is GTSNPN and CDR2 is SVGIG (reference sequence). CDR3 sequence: CAHRGPGAETQYF. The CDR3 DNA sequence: TGTGCTCACAGGGGCCCTGGGGCGGAGACCCAGTACTTC.

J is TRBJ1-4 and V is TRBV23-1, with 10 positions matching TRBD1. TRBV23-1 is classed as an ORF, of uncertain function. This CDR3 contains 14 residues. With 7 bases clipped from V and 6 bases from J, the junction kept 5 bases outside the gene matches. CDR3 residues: CASTLTGGHEKLFF. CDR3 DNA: TGCGCCAGCACCCTGACAGGGGGCCATGAAAAACTGTTTTTT.

CDR3 DNA: TGTGCCAGCAGCGCCTCCGGGACAGGGAGCAATGAGCAGTTCTTC. Its translation: CASSASGTGSNEQFF. The J gene is TRBJ2-1, the V gene TRBV13, with TRBD1 matching 9 bases. This CDR3 region has 15 residues. With 5 bases clipped from V and 6 bases from J, the junction kept 8 bases outside the gene matches. In germline, CDR1 is PRHDT, CDR2 FYEKMQ (reference sequence).

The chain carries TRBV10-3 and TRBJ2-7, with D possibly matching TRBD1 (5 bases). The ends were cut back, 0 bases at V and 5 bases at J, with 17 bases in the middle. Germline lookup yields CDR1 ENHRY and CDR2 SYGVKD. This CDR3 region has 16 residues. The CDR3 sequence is CAISESNVQGRDEQYF. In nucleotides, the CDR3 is TGTGCCATCAGTGAGTCGAATGTTCAGGGAAGGGACGAGCAGTACTTC.

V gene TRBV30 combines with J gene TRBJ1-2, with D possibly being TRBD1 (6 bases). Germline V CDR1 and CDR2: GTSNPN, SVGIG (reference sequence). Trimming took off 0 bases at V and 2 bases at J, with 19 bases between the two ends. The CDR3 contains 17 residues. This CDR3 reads CAWSVQGLILPNYGYTF. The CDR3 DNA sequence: TGTGCCTGGAGTGTACAGGGCTTAATCCTCCCAAACTATGGCTACACCTTC.

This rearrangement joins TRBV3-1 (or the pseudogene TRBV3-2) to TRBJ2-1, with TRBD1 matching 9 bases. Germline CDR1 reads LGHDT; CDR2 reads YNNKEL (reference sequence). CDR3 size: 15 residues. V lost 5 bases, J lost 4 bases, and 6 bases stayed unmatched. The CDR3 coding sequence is TGTGCCAGCAGCTCCGGGACAGGGCCATACAATGAGCAGTTCTTC. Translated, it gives CASSSGTGPYNEQFF.

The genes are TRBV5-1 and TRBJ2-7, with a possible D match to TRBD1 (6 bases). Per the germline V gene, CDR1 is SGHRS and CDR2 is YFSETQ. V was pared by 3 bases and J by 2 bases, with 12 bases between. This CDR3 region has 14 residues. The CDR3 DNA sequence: TGCGCCAGCAGCTCCCTGACAGGTCCCTACGAGCAGTACTTC. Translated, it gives CASSSLTGPYEQYF. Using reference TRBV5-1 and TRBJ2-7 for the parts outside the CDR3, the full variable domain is KAGVTQTPRYLIKTRGQQVTLSCSPISGHRSVSWYQQTPGQGLQFLFEYFSETQRNKGNFPGRFSGRQFSNSRSEMNVSTLELGDSALYLCASSSLTGPYEQYFGPGTRLTVT.

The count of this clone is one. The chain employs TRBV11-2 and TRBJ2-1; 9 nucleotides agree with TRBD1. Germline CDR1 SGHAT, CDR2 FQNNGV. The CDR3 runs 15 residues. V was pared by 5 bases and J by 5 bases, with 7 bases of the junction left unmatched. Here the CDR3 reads CASSPSDRGHNEQFF. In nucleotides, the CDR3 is TGTGCCAGCAGCCCTTCGGACAGGGGACACAATGAGCAGTTCTTC.

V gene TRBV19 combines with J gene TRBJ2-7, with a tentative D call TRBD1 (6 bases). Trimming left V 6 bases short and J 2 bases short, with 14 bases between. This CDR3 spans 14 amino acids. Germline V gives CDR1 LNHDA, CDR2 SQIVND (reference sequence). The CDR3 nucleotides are TGTGCCAGTAGCCGGGACATAACGACCTACGAGCAGTACTTC. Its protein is CASSRDITTYEQYF.

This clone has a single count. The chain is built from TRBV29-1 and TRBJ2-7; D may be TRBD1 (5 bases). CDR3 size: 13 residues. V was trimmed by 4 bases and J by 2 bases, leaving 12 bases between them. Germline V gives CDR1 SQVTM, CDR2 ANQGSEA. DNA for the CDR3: TGCAGCGTTGCCGTGACAGCTCCCTACGAGCAGTACTTC. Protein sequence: CSVAVTAPYEQYF.

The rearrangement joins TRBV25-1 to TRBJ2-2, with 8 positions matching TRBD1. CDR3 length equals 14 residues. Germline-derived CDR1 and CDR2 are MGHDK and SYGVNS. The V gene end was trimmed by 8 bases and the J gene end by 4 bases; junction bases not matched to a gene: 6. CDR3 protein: CASDRGTPTGELFF. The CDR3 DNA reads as TGTGCCAGCGACAGGGGCACCCCCACCGGGGAGCTGTTTTTT.

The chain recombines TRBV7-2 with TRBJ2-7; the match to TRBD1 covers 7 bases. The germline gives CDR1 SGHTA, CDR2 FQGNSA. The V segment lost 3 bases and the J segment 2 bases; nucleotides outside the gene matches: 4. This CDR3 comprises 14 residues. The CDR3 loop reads CASSFRDSTYEQYF. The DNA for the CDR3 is TGTGCCAGCAGCTTTCGGGACAGTACCTACGAGCAGTACTTC.

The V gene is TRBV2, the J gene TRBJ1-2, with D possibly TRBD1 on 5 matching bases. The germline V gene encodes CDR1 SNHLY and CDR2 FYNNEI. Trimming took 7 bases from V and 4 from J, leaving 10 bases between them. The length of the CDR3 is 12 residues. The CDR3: CASNQGFYGYTF. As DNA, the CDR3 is TGTGCCAGCAATCAGGGTTTCTATGGCTACACCTTC.

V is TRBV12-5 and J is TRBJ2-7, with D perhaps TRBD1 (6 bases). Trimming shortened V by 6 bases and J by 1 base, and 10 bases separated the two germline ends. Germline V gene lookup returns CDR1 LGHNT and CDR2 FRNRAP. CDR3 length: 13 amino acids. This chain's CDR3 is CASGTGRSYEQYF. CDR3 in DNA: TGTGCTAGTGGGACAGGACGTTCCTACGAGCAGTACTTC.

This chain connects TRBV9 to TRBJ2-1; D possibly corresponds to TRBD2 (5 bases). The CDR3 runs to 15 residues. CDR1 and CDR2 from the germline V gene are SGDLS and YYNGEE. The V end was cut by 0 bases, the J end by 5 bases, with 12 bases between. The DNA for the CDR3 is TGTGCCAGCAGCGTAGGGGGAGCCAGTAACAATGAGCAGTTCTTC. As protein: CASSVGGASNNEQFF.